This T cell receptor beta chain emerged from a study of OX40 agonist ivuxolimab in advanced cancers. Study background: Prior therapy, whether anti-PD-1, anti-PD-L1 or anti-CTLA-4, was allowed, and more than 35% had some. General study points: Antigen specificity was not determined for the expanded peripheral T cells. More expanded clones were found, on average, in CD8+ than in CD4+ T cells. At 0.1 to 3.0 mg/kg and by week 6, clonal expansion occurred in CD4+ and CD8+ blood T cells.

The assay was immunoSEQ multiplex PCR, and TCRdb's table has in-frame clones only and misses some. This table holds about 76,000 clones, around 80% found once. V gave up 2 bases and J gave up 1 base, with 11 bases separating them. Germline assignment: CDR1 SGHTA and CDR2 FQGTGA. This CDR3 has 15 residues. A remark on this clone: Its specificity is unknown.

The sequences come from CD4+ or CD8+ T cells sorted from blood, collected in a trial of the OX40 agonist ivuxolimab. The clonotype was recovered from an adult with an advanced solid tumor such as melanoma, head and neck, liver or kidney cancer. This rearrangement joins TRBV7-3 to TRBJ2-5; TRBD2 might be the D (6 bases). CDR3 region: CASSLGGRGQETQYF. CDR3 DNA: TGTGCCAGCAGCTTAGGAGGGCGCGGCCAAGAGACCCAGTACTTC.